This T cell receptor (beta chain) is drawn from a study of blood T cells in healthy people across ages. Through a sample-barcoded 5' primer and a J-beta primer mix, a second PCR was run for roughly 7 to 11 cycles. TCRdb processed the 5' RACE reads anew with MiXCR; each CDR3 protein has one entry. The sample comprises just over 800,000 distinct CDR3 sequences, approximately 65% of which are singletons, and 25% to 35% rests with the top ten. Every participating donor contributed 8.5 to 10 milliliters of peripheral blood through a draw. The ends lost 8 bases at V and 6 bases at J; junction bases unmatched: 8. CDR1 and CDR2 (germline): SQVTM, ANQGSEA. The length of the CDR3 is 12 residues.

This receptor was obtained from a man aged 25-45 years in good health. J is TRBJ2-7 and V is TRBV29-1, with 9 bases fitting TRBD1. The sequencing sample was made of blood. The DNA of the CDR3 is TGCAGCACCCGGGACAGGGCTTTCGAGCAGTACTTC. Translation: CSTRDRAFEQYF.